The clone carrying this T cell receptor beta chain was detected only once. Per germline, CDR1 SGHTA and CDR2 FQGNSA. The CDR3 length is 16 residues. After removal of 0 bases from V and 7 bases from J, the junction contained 6 bases not matched to a gene. This sample is drawn from a study of blood T cell repertoires in COVID-19. TCRdb keeps only in-frame clones here, not all; method: immunoSEQ multiplex PCR. Among around 250,000 clones listed, around nine tenths were seen once. The genes are TRBV7-2 and TRBJ2-4; 10 positions match TRBD2. The specimen was peripheral blood. The sequence derives from a woman in her 70s with active or convalescent COVID-19. CDR3 amino acids: CASSLAPNSGGNIQYF. CDR3 in DNA: TGTGCCAGCAGCTTAGCGCCGAATAGCGGGGGGAACATTCAGTACTTC.